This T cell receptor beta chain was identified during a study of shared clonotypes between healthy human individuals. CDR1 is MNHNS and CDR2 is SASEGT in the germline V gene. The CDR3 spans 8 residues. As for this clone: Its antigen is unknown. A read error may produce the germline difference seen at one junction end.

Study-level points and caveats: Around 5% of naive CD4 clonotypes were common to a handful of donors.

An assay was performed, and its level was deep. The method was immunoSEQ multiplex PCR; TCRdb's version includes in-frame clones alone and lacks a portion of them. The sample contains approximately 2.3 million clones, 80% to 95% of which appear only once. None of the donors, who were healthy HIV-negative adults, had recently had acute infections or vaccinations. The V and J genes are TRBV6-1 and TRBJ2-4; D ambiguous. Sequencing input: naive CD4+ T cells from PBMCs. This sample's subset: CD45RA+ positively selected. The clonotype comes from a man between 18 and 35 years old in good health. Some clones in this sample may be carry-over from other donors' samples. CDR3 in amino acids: CASSGVFF. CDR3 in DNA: TGTGCCAGCAGTGGTGTGTTCTTC.